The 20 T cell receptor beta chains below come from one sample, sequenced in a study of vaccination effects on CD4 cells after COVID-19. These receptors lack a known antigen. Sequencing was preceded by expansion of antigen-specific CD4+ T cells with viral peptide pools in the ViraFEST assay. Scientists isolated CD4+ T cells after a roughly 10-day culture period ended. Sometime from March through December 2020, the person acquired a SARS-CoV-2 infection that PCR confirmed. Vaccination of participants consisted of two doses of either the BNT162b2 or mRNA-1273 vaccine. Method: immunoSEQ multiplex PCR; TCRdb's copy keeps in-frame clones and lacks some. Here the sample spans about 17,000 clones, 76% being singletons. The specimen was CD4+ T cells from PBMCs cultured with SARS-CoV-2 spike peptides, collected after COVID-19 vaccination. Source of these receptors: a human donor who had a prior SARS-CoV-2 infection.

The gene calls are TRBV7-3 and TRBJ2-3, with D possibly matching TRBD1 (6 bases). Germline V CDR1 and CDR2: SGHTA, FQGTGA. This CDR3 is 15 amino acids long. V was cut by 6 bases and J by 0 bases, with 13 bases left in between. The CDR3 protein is CASSLGQPSTDTQYF. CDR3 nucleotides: TGTGCCAGCAGTCTTGGACAGCCCAGCACAGATACGCAGTATTTT. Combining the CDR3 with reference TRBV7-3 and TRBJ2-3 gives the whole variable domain GAGVSQTPSNKVTEKGKYVELRCDPISGHTALYWYRQSLGQGPEFLIYFQGTGAADDSGLPNDRFFAVRPEGSVSTLKIQRTERGDSAVYLCASSLGQPSTDTQYFGPGTRLTVL.

DNA for the CDR3: TGTGCCAGCAGCTTTACAGTAGACTCCTACAATGAGCAGTTCTTC. Residues: CASSFTVDSYNEQFF. V gene TRBV5-4 combines with J gene TRBJ2-1; D is unclear. The germline V and J ends were trimmed by 2 bases and 0 bases, with 9 bases remaining between them. The CDR3 runs to 15 residues. Germline loops: CDR1 SGHNT, CDR2 YYREEE (reference sequence).

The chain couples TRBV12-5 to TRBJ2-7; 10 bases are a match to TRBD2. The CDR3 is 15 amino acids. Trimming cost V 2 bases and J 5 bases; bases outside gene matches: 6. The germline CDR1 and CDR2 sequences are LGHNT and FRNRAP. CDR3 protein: CASGLRLAGVHEQYF. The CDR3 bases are TGTGCTAGTGGTTTGCGGCTAGCGGGGGTTCACGAGCAGTACTTC. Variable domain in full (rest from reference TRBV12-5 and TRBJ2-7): DARVTQTPRHKVTEMGQEVTMRCQPILGHNTVFWYRQTMMQGLELLAYFRNRAPLDDSGMPKDRFSAEMPDATLATLKIQPSEPRDSAVYFCASGLRLAGVHEQYFGPGTRLTVT.

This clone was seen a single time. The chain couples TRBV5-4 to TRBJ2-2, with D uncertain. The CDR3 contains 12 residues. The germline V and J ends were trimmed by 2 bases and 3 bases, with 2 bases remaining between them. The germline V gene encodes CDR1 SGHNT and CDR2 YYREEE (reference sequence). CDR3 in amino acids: CASSFYTGELFF. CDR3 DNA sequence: TGTGCCAGCAGCTTTTACACCGGGGAGCTGTTTTTT. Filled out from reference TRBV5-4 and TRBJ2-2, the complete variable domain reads ETGVTQSPTHLIKTRGQQVTLRCSSQSGHNTVSWYQQALGQGPQFIFQYYREEENGRGNFPPRFSGLQFPNYSSELNVNALELDDSALYLCASSFYTGELFFGEGSRLTVL.

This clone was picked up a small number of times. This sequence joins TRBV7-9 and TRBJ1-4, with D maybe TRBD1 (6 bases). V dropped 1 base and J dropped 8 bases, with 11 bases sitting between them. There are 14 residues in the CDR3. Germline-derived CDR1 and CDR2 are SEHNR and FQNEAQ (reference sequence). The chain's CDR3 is CASSLVGGGEKLFF. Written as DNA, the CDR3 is TGTGCCAGCAGCTTAGTTGGGGGCGGGGAAAAACTGTTTTTT. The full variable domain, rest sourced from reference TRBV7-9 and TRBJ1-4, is DTGVSQNPRHKITKRGQNVTFRCDPISEHNRLYWYRQTLGQGPEFLTYFQNEAQLEKSRLLSDRFSAERPKGSFSTLEIQRTEQGDSAMYLCASSLVGGGEKLFFGSGTQLSVL.

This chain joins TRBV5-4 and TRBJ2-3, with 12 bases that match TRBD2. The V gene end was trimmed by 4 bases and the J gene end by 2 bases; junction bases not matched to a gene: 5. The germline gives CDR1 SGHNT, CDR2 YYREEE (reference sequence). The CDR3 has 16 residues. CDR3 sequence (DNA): TGTGCCAGCAGCGCCGGACTAGCGGGGCTCACAGATACGCAGTATTTT. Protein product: CASSAGLAGLTDTQYF.

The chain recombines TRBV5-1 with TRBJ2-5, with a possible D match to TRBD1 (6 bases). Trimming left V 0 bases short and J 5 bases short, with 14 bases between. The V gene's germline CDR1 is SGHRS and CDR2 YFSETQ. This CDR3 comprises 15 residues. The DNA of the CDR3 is TGCGCCAGCAGCTTGGAGCTGGGGGCCCGGGAGACCCAGTACTTC. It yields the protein CASSLELGARETQYF. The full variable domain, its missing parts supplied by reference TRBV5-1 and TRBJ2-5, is KAGVTQTPRYLIKTRGQQVTLSCSPISGHRSVSWYQQTPGQGLQFLFEYFSETQRNKGNFPGRFSGRQFSNSRSEMNVSTLELGDSALYLCASSLELGARETQYFGPGTRLLVL.

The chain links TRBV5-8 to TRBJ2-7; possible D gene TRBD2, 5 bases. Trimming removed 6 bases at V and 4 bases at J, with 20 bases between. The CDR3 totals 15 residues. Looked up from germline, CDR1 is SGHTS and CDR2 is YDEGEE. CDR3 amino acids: CASITTGIRGYEQYF. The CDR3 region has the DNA TGTGCCAGCATCACGACCGGGATCCGTGGGTACGAGCAGTACTTC.

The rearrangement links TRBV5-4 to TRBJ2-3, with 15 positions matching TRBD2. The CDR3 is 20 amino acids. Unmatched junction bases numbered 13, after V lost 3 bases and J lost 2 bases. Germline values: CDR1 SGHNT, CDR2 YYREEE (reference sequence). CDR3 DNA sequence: TGTGCCAGCAGCTCGACGGGGAAGGGGACTAGCGGGAGGATCACAGATACGCAGTATTTT. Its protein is CASSSTGKGTSGRITDTQYF.

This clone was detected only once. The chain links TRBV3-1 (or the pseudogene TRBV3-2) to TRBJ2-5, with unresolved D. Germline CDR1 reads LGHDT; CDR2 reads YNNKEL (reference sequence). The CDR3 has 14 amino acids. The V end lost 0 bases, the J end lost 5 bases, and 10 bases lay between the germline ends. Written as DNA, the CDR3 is TGTGCCAGCAGCCAAGATTTTCTGCGTGAGACCCAGTACTTC. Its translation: CASSQDFLRETQYF.

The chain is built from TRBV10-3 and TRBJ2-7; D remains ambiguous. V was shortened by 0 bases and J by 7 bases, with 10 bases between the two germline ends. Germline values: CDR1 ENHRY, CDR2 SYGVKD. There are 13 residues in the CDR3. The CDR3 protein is CAISESMMWEQYF. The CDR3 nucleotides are TGTGCCATCAGTGAGTCGATGATGTGGGAGCAGTACTTC.

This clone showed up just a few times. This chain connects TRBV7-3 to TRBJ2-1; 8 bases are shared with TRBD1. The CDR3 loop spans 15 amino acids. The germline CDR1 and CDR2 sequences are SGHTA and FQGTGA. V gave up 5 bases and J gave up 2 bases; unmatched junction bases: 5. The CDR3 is CASSLQQGAYNEQFF. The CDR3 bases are TGTGCCAGCAGCCTACAACAGGGGGCCTACAATGAGCAGTTCTTC.

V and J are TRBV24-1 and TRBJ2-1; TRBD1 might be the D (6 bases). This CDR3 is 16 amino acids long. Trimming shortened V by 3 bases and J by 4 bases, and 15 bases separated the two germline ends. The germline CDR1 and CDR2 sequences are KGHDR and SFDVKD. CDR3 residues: CATSDPQDSEYNEQFF. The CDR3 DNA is TGTGCCACCAGTGATCCTCAGGACAGTGAATACAATGAGCAGTTCTTC.

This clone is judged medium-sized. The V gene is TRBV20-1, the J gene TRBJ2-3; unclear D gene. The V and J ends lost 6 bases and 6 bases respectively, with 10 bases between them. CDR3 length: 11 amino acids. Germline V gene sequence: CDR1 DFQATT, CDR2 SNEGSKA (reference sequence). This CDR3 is CSAGYVDTQYF. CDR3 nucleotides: TGCAGTGCCGGTTATGTCGATACGCAGTATTTT.

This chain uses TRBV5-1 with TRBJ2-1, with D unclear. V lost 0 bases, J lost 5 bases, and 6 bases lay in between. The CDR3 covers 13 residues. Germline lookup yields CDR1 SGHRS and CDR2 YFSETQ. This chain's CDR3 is CASSLGSNNEQFF. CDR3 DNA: TGCGCCAGCAGCTTGGGGTCGAACAATGAGCAGTTCTTC. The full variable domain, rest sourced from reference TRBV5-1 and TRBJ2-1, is KAGVTQTPRYLIKTRGQQVTLSCSPISGHRSVSWYQQTPGQGLQFLFEYFSETQRNKGNFPGRFSGRQFSNSRSEMNVSTLELGDSALYLCASSLGSNNEQFFGPGTRLTVL.

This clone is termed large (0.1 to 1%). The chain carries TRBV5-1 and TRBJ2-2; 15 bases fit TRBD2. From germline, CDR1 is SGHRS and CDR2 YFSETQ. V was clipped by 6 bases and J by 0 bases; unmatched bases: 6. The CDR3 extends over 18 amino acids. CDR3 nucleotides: TGCGCCAGCACCAAGGGGACTAGCGGGGGGCCGAACACCGGGGAGCTGTTTTTT. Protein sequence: CASTKGTSGGPNTGELFF.

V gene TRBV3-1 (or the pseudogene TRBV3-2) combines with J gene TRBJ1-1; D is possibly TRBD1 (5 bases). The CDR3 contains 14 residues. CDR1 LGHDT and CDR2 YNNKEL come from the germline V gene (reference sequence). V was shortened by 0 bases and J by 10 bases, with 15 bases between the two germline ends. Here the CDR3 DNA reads TGTGCCAGCAGCCAAGAGGGACTCCCCCGGGGAGCTTTCTTT. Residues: CASSQEGLPRGAFF.

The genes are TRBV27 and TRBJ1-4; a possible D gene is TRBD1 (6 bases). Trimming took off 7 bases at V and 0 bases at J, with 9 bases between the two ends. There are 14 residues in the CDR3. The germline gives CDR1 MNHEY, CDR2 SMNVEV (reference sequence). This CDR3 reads CASTGHSTNEKLFF. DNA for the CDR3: TGTGCCAGCACGGGACATTCAACTAATGAAAAACTGTTTTTT.

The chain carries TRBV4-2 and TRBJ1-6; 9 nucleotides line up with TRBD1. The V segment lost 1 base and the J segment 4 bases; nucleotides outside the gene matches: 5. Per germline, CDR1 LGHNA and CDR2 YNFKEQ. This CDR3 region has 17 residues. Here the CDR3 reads CASSQGRQGGYNSPLHF. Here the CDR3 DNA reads TGTGCCAGCAGCCAAGGACGACAGGGGGGTTATAATTCACCCCTCCACTTT.

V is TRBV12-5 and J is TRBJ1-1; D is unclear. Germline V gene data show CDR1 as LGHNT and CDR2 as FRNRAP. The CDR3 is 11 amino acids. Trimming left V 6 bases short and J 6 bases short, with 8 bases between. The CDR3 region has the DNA TGTGCTAGTGGGGGGAATGCTGAAGCTTTCTTT. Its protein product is CASGGNAEAFF.